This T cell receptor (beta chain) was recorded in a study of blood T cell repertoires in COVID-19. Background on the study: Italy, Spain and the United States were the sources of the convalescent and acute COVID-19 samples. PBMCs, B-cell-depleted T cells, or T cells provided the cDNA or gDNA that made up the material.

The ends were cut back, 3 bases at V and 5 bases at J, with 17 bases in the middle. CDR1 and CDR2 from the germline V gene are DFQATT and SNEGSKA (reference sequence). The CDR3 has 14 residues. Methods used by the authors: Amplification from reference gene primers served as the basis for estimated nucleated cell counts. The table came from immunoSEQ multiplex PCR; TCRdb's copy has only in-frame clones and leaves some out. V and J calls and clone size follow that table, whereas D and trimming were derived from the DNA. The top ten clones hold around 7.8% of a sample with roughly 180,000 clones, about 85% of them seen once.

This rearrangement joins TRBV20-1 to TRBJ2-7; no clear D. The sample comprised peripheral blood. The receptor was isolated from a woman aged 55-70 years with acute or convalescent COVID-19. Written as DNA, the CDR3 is TGCAGTGCTAGTACCGTACCCTTAGTCCACGAGCAGTACTTC. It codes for CSASTVPLVHEQYF.